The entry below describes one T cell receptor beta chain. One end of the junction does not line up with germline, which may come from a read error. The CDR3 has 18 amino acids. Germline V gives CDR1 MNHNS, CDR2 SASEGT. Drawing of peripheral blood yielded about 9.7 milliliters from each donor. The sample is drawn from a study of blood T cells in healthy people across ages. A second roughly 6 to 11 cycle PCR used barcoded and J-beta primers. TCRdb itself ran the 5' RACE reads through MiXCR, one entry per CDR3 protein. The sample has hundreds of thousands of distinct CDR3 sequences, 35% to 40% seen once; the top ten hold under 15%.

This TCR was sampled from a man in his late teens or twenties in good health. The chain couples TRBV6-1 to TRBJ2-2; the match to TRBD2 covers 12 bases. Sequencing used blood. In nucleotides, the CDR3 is TGTGCCAGCAGAGAAGGGTCCGGGACTAGCGGGCGGTTAGGGGAGCTGTTTTTT. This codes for CASREGSGTSGRLGELFF.